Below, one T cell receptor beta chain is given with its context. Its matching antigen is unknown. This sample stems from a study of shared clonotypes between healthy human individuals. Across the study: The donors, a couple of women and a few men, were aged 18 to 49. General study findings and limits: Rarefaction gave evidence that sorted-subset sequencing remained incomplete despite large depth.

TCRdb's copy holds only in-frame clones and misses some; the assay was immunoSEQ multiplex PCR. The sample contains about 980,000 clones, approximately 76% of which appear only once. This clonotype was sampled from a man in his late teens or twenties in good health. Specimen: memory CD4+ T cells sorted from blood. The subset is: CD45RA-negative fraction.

This CDR3 reads CASRARSRETQYF. The CDR3 region has the DNA TGTGCCAGCCGGGCCAGGAGTAGAGAGACCCAGTACTTC. The chain links TRBV5-8 to TRBJ2-5; no firm D call. Germline V gene data show CDR1 as SGHTS and CDR2 as YDEGEE. This CDR3 has 13 amino acids. Trimming removed 7 bases at V and 4 bases at J, with 14 bases between.